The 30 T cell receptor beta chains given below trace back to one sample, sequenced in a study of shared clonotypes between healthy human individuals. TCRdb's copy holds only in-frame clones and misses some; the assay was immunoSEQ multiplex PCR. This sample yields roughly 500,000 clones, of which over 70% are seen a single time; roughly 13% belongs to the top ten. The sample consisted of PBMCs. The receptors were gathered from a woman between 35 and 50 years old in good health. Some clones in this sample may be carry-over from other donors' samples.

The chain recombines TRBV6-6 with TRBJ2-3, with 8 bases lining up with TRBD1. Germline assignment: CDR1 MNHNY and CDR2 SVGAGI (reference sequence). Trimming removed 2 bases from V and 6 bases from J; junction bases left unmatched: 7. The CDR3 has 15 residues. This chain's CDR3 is CASSYAGQGRDTQYF. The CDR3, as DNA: TGTGCCAGCAGTTACGCCGGACAGGGTAGGGATACGCAGTATTTT.

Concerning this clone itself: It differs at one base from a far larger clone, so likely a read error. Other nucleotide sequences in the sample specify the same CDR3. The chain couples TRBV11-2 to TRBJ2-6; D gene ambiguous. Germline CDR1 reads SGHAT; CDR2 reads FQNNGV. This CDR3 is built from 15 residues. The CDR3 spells CASSLNFGQTNVLTF. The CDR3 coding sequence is TGTGCAAGCAGCTTAAACTTCGGCCAGACCAACGTCCTGACTTTC.

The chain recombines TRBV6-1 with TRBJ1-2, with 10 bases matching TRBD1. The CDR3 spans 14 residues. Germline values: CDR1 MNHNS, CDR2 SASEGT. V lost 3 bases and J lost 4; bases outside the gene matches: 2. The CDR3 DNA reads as TGTGCCAGCAGTGATTGGACAGGGGGCTATGGCTACACCTTC. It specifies CASSDWTGGYGYTF.

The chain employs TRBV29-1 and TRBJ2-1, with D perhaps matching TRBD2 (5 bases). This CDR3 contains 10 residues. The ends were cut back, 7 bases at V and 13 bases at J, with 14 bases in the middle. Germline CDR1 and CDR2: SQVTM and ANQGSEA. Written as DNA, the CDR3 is TGCAGCGGCGAATCGGAGGTTCAGTTCTTC. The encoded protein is CSGESEVQFF.

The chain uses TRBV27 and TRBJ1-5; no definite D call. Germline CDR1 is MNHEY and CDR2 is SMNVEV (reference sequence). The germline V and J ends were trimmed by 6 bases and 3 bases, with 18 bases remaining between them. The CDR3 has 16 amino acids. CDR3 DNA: TGTGCCAGCAGCCCCCTTTACAGCTCCTTCAATCAGCCCCAGCATTTT. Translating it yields CASSPLYSSFNQPQHF.

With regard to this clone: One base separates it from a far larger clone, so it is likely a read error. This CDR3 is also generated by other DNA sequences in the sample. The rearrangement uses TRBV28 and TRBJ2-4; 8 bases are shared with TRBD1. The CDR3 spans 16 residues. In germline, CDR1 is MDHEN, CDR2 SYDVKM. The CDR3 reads CAHSLSQGAGKNIQYF. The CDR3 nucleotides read TGTGCTCACAGTTTATCCCAGGGGGCTGGTAAAAACATTCAGTACTTC.

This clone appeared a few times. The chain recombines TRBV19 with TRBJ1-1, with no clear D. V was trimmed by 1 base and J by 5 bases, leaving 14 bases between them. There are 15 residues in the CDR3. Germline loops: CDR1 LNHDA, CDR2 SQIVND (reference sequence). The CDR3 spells CASSIAAFTGTEAFF. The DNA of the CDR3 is TGTGCCAGTAGTATAGCGGCCTTCACGGGGACTGAAGCTTTCTTT.

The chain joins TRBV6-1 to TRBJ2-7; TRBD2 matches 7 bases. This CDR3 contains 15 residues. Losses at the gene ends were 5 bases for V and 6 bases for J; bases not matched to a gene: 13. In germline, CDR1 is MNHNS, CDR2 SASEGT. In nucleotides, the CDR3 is TGTGCCAGCAGTCCCCGGGACTCCGGGAGGTCCGAGCAGTACTTC. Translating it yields CASSPRDSGRSEQYF.

The CDR3 here is CASSATARRTGIGQETQYF. CDR3 nucleotides: TGTGCCAGCAGTGCCACAGCTAGGCGGACAGGGATAGGGCAAGAGACCCAGTACTTC. The chain joins TRBV2 to TRBJ2-5; the match to TRBD1 covers 8 bases. The CDR3 sequence is 19 residues long. Germline V gives CDR1 SNHLY, CDR2 FYNNEI. V lost 4 bases and J lost 2; bases outside the gene matches: 18.

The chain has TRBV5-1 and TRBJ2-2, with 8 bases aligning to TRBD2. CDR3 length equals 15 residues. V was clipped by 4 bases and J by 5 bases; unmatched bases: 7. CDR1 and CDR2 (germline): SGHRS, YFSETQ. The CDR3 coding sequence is TGCGCCAGCAGCCGGGGGGGGCCCCGAACCGGGGAGCTGTTTTTT. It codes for CASSRGGPRTGELFF.

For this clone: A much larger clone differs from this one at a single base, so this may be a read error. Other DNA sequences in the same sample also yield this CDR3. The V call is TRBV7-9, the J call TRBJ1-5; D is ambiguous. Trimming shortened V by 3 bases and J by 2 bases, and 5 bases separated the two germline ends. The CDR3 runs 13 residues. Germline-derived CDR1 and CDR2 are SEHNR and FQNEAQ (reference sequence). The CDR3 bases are TGTGCCAGCAGCTTTGGGGGCAATCAGCCCCAGCATTTT. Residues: CASSFGGNQPQHF.

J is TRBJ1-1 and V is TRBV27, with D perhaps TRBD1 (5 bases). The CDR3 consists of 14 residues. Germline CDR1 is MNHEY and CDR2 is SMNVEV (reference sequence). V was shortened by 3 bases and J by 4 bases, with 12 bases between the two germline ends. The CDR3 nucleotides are TGTGCCAGCAGTTTGGGGGAGGTGGGCACTGAAGCTTTCTTT. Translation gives CASSLGEVGTEAFF.

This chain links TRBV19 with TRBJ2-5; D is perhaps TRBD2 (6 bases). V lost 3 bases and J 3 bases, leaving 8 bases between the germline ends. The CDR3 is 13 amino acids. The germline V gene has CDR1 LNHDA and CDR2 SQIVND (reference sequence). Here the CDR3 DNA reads TGTGCCAGTAGTATGAGGAGGGAAGAGACCCAGTACTTC. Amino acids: CASSMRREETQYF.

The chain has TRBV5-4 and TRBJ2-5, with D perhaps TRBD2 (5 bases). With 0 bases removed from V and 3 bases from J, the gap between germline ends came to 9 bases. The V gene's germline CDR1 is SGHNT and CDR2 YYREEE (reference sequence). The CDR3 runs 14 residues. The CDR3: CASSLVTTKETQYF. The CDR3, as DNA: TGTGCCAGCAGCTTGGTGACTACTAAAGAGACCCAGTACTTC.

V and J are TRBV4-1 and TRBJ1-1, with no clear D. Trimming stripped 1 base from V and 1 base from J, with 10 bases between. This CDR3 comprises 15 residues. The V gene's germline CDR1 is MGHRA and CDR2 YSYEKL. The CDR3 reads CASSQAGRGNTEAFF. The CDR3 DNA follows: TGCGCCAGCAGCCAAGCAGGTAGAGGGAACACTGAAGCTTTCTTT.

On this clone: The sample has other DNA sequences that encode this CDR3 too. The CDR3 nucleotides read TGTGCCAGCAGTTTGAACCCCTATGGCTACACCTTC. Residues: CASSLNPYGYTF. V usage is TRBV28 and J usage is TRBJ1-2, with D uncertain. The ends were cut back, 3 bases at V and 4 bases at J, with 6 bases in the middle. Germline V gene lookup returns CDR1 MDHEN and CDR2 SYDVKM. This CDR3 is built from 12 residues.

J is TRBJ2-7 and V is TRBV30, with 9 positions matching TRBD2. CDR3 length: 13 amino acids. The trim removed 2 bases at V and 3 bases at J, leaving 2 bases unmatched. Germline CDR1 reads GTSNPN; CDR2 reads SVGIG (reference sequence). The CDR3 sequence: CAWSRSGGYEQYF. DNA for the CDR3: TGTGCCTGGAGTCGTAGCGGGGGCTACGAGCAGTACTTC.

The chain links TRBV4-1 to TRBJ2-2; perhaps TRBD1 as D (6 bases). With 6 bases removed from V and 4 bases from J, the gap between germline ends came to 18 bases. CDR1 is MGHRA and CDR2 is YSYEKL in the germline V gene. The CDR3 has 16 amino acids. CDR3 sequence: CASSPAAGVGTGELFF. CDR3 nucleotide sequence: TGCGCCAGCAGTCCGGCGGCAGGGGTTGGCACCGGGGAGCTGTTTTTT.

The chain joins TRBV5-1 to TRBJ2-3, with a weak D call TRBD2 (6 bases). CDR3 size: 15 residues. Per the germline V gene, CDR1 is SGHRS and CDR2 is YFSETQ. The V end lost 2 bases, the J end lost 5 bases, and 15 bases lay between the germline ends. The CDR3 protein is CASSFLGRGGDTQYF. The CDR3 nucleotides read TGCGCCAGCAGCTTTTTAGGACGGGGAGGAGATACGCAGTATTTT.

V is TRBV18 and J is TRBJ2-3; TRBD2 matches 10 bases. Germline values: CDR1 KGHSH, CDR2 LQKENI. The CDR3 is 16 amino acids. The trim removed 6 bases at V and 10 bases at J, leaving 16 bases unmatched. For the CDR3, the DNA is TGTGCCAGCTCGCCAACACTAGCGGGAAGCACGGATGCGCAGTATTTT. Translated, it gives CASSPTLAGSTDAQYF.

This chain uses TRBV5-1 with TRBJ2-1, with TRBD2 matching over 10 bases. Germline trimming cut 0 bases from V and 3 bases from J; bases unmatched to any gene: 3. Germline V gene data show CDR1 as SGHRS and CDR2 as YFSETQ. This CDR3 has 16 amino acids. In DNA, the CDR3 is TGCGCCAGCAGCTTGGCTAGCGGGAGTGTCTACAATGAGCAGTTCTTC. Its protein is CASSLASGSVYNEQFF.

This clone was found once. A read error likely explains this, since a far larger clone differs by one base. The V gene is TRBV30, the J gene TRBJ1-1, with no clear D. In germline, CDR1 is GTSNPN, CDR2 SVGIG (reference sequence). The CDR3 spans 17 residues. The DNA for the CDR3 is TGTGCCTGGAGCGCCAGTCTTACCTCAACCTTGGGCACTGGAGCTTTCTTT. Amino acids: CAWSASLTSTLGTGAFF.

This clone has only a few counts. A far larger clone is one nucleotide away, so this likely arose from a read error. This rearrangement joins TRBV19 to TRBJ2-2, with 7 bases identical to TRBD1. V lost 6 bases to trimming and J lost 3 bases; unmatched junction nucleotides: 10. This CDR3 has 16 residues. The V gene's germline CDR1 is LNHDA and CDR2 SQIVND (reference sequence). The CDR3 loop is CASRKGQLLDTGELFF. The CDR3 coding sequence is TGTGCCAGTAGAAAGGGACAGCTCCTCGACACCGGGGAGCTGTTTTTT.

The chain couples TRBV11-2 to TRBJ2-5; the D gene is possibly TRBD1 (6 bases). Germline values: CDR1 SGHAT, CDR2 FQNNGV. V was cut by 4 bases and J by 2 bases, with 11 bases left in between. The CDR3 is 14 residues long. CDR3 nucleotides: TGTGCCAGCAGCTCCATGGACAGACAAGAGACCCAGTACTTC. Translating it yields CASSSMDRQETQYF.

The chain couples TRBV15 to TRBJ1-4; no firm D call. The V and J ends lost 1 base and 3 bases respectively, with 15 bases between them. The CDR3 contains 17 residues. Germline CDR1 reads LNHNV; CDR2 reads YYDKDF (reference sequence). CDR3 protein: CATSRVPSFKANEKLFF. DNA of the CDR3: TGTGCCACCAGCAGAGTTCCCAGTTTTAAGGCTAATGAAAAACTGTTTTTT. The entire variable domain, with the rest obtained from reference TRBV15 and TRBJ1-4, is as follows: DAMVIQNPRYQVTQFGKPVTLSCSQTLNHNVMYWYQQKSSQAPKLLFHYYDKDFNNEADTPDNFQSRRPNTSFCFLDIRSPGLGDTAMYLCATSRVPSFKANEKLFFGSGTQLSVL.

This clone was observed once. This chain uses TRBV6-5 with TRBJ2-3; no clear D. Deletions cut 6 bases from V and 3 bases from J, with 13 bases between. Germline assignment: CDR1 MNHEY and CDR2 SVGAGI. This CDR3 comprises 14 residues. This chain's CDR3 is CASRDVGQTDTQYF. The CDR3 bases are TGTGCCAGCAGGGACGTGGGTCAGACAGATACGCAGTATTTT.

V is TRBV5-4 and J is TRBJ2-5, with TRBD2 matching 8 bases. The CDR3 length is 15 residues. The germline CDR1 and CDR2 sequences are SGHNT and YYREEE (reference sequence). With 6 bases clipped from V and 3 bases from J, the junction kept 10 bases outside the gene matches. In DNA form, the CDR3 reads TGTGCCAGCAAATGGGGGTCACTAGCGGAAGAGACCCAGTACTTC. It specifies CASKWGSLAEETQYF. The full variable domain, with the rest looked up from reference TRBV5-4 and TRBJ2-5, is ETGVTQSPTHLIKTRGQQVTLRCSSQSGHNTVSWYQQALGQGPQFIFQYYREEENGRGNFPPRFSGLQFPNYSSELNVNALELDDSALYLCASKWGSLAEETQYFGPGTRLLVL.

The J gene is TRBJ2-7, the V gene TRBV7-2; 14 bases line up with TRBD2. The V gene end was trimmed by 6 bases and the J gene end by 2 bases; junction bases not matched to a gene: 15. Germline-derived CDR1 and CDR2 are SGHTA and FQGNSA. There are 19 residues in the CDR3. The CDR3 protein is CASSSGQGLAGVPTYEQYF. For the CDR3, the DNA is TGTGCCAGCAGTTCCGGACAGGGACTAGCGGGAGTCCCCACCTACGAGCAGTACTTC.

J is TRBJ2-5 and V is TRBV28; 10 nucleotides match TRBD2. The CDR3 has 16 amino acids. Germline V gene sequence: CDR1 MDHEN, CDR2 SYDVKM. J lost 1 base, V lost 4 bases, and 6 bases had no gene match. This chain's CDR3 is CASSSRLAGAQETQYF. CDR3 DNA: TGTGCCAGCAGTTCCAGACTAGCGGGCGCCCAAGAGACCCAGTACTTC.

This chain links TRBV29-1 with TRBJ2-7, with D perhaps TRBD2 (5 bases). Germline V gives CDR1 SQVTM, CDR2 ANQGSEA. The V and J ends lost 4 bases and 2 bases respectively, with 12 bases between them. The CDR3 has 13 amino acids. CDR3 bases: TGCAGCGTTGGTGGCGGGCAGACCTACGAGCAGTACTTC. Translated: CSVGGGQTYEQYF.